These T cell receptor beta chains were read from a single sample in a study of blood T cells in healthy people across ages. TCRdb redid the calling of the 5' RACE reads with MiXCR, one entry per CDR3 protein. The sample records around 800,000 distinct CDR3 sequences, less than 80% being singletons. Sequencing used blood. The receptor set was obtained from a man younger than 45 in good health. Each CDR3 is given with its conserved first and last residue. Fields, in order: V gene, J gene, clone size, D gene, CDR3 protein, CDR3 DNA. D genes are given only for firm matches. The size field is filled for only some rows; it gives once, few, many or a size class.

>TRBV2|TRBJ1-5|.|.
CASCPGWDQPQHF
TGTGCCAGTTGTCCAGGGTGGGATCAGCCCCAGCATTTT
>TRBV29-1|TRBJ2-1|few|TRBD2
CSVEEGGMTSYNEQFF
TGCAGCGTTGAAGAGGGGGGGATGACCTCCTACAATGAGCAGTTCTTC
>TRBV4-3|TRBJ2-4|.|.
CASSQESGAGKNIQYF
TGCGCCAGCAGCCAAGAGAGTGGGGCAGGGAAAAACATTCAGTACTTC
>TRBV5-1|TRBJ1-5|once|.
CASSLAGVDVDQPQHF
TGCGCCAGCAGCTTGGCCGGAGTGGACGTTGATCAGCCCCAGCATTTT
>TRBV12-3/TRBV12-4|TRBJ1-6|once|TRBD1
CASSVDRGSYSPLHF
TGTGCCAGCAGTGTAGACAGGGGCTCTTATTCACCCCTCCACTTT
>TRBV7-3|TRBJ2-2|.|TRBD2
CASSSRTSGGSELFF
TGTGCCAGCAGCTCCCGGACTAGCGGGGGTTCGGAGCTGTTTTTT
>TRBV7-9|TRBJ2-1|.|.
CASSQPGANYNEQFF
TGTGCCAGCAGCCAACCCGGGGCAAACTACAATGAGCAGTTCTTC
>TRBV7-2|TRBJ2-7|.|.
CASSLGRQTYGQYF
TGTGCCAGCAGCTTGGGCAGACAAACCTACGGGCAGTACTTC
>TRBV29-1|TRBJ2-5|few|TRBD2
CSVVLNAGEQETQYF
TGCAGCGTTGTACTAAACGCGGGGGAACAAGAGACCCAGTACTTC
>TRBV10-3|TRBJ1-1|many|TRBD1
CAISLGTGLMNTEAFF
TGTGCCATCAGTCTTGGGACAGGCCTTATGAACACTGAAGCTTTCTTT
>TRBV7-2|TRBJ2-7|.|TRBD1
CASSSGTGGVRRYEQYF
TGTGCCAGCAGCTCCGGGACAGGGGGCGTCAGGCGCTACGAGCAGTACTTC
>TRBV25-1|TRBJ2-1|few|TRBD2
CASRARGGEQFF
TGTGCCAGCAGAGCTCGCGGGGGTGAGCAGTTCTTC
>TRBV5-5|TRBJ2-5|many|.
CASSLVPPQETQYF
TGTGCCAGCAGCTTGGTTCCCCCACAAGAGACCCAGTACTTC
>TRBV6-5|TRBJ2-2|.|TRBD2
CASSYSGLAGAKNTGELFF
TGTGCCAGCAGTTACTCAGGACTAGCGGGGGCCAAGAACACCGGGGAGCTGTTTTTT
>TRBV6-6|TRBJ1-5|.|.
CASSYSGQPDSNQPQHF
TGTGCCAGCAGTTACTCAGGGCAGCCAGATAGCAATCAGCCCCAGCATTTT
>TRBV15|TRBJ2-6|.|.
CATSRNPGTGANVLTF
TGTGCCACCAGCAGGAACCCAGGGACTGGGGCCAACGTCCTGACTTTC
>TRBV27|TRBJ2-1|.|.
CASSRLFGGHEQFF
TGTGCCAGCAGCCGCCTTTTCGGGGGCCATGAGCAGTTCTTC
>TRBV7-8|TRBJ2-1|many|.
CASSARLVNNEQFF
TGTGCCAGCAGCGCGCGACTAGTTAACAATGAGCAGTTCTTC
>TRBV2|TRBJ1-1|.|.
CASSGDLGAFF
TGTGCCAGCAGCGGGGATCTAGGAGCTTTCTTT
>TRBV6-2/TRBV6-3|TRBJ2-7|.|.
CASSDSEQYF
TGTGCCAGCAGCGACAGCGAGCAGTACTTC
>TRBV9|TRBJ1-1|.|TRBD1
CASSDLDRGGTEAFF
TGTGCCAGCAGCGACCTGGACAGGGGGGGGACTGAAGCTTTCTTT
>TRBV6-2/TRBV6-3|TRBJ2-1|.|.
CASSYSDFGQFF
TGTGCCAGCAGTTACTCCGACTTCGGGCAGTTCTTC
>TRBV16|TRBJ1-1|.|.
CASSQFGENTEAFF
TGTGCCAGCAGCCAATTTGGTGAAAACACTGAAGCTTTCTTT
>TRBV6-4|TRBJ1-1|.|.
CASSEERNTEAFF
TGTGCCAGCAGTGAAGAACGAAACACTGAAGCTTTCTTT
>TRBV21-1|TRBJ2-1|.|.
CASSKDKGPGSYNEQFF
TGTGCCAGCAGCAAAGATAAGGGCCCAGGCTCCTACAATGAGCAGTTCTTC
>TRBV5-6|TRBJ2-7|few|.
CAGSRTFYEQYF
TGTGCCGGCAGCCGGACATTTTACGAGCAGTACTTC
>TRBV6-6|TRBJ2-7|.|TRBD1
CASSLGTAPSYEQYF
TGTGCCAGCAGCCTAGGGACAGCCCCCTCCTACGAGCAGTACTTC
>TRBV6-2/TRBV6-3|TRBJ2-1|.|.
CASSKDHGTLAYNEQFF
TGTGCCAGCAGCAAGGATCACGGGACATTGGCCTACAATGAGCAGTTCTTC
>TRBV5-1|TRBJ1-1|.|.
CASSLAVSSRDEAFF
TGCGCCAGCAGCTTGGCCGTGTCAAGTAGGGATGAAGCTTTCTTT
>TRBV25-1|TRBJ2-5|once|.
CASSGDGGQETQYF
TGTGCCAGCAGTGGCGACGGGGGTCAAGAGACCCAGTACTTC
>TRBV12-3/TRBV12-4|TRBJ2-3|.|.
CASSFLRSHSTDTQYF
TGTGCCAGCAGTTTTTTGCGGAGCCATAGCACAGATACGCAGTATTTT
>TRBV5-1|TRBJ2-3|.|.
CASSFSGLTLTDTQYF
TGCGCCAGCAGCTTCTCAGGACTGACGTTAACAGATACGCAGTATTTT
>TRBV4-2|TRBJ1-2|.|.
CASSQDGGNSNYGYTF
TGTGCCAGCAGCCAAGATGGGGGAAACTCTAACTATGGCTACACCTTC
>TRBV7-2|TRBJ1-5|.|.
CASSQRGGSNQPQHF
TGTGCCAGCAGCCAGCGGGGGGGGAGCAATCAGCCCCAGCATTTT
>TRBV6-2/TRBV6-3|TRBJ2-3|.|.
CASRPNTDTQYF
TGTGCCAGCAGACCTAACACAGATACGCAGTATTTT
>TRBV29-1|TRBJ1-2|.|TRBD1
CSVGQGERGYTF
TGCAGCGTGGGACAGGGGGAACGCGGCTACACCTTC
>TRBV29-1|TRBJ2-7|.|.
CSVEDPDGITYEQYF
TGCAGCGTTGAAGACCCCGACGGGATCACCTACGAGCAGTACTTC
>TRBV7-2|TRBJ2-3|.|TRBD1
CASKPGQVTDTQYF
TGTGCCAGCAAACCGGGACAGGTCACAGATACGCAGTATTTT
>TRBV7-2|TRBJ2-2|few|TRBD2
CASSLGLANTGELFF
TGTGCCAGCAGCTTAGGACTAGCAAACACCGGGGAGCTGTTTTTT
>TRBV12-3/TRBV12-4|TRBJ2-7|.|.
CASRSAGSSYEQYF
TGTGCCAGCCGAAGTGCCGGGTCTTCCTACGAGCAGTACTTC
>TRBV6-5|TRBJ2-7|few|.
CASSYNAVYEQYF
TGTGCCAGCAGTTATAATGCCGTCTACGAGCAGTACTTC
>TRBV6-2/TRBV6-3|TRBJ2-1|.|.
CASSWVTRSDEQFF
TGTGCCAGCAGTTGGGTGACAAGATCAGATGAGCAGTTCTTC
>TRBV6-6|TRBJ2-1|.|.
CASAPGGPVNEQFF
TGTGCCAGCGCACCCGGGGGGCCCGTCAATGAGCAGTTCTTC
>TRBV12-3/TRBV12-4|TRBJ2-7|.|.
CASSLARIRLYHEQYF
TGTGCCAGCAGTTTAGCGCGGATCAGGCTCTACCACGAGCAGTACTTC
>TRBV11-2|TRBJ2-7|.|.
CASSLNSGSLSYEQYF
TGTGCCAGCAGCTTAAATTCAGGGTCCCTCTCCTACGAGCAGTACTTC
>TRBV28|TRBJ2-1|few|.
CASSFKEQFF
TGTGCCAGCAGTTTCAAGGAGCAGTTCTTC
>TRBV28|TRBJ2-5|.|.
CASRTSTGPQETQYF
TGTGCCAGCAGGACTTCGACAGGACCCCAAGAGACCCAGTACTTC
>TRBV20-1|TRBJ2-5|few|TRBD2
CSARDTSGGETQYF
TGCAGTGCTAGAGATACTAGCGGGGGAGAGACCCAGTACTTC
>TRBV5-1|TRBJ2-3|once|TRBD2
CASTPGGYTDTQYF
TGCGCCAGCACCCCGGGGGGGTACACAGATACGCAGTATTTT
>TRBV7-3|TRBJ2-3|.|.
CASSLRGGSTDTQYF
TGTGCCAGCAGTTTAAGGGGGGGAAGCACAGATACGCAGTATTTT
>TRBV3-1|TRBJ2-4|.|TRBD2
CASSQAGGDKEQYF
TGTGCCAGCAGCCAAGCGGGGGGTGATAAAGAGCAGTACTTC
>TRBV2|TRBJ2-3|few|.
CASSGGGPRNTQYF
TGTGCCAGCAGTGGCGGGGGCCCAAGAAATACGCAGTATTTT
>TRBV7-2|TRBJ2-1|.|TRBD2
CASSFVGTSGGDEQFF
TGTGCCAGCAGCTTTGTCGGGACTAGCGGGGGTGATGAGCAGTTCTTC
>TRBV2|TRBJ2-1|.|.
CAAVRGPNEQFF
TGTGCCGCAGTGAGGGGCCCGAATGAGCAGTTCTTC
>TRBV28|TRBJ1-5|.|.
CASSWVRGQPQHF
TGTGCCAGCAGTTGGGTCAGGGGCCAGCCCCAGCATTTT
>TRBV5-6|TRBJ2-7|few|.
CASSFLDSRSSYEQYF
TGTGCCAGCAGCTTTTTGGACAGCCGTAGCTCCTACGAGCAGTACTTC
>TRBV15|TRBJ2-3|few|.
CATSRQPPDSGRLLDTQYF
TGTGCCACCAGCAGACAACCACCGGACAGTGGGCGACTTTTGGATACGCAGTATTTT
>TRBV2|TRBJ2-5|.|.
CASSEAERGTQYF
TGTGCCAGCAGTGAAGCGGAGCGTGGGACCCAGTACTTC
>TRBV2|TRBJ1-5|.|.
CASKGTSSANQPQHF
TGTGCCAGCAAAGGGACTTCTTCCGCCAATCAGCCCCAGCATTTT